Following are 2 T cell receptor beta chains from one sample sequenced in a study of CD8+ T cells in alopecia areata. cDNA reverse transcribed from extracted RNA served as the sequencing template. Produced via immunoSEQ multiplex PCR; TCRdb's table is partial and in-frame only. The repertoire includes approximately 180,000 clones, approximately 62% of them detected once, and around 1.6% sits in the top ten. This material consisted of CD4+ T cells sorted from blood, taken at week 0. Receptors originate from a human donor with alopecia areata.

This chain links TRBV9 with TRBJ2-7; TRBD2 is a possible D gene (6 bases). V was cut by 0 bases and J by 7 bases, with 17 bases left in between. The CDR3 spans 15 residues. CDR1 is SGDLS and CDR2 is YYNGEE in the germline V gene. CDR3 DNA sequence: TGTGCCAGCAGCGTAGGGACGGGGGAGCCCCTGGAGCAGTACTTC. Translating it yields CASSVGTGEPLEQYF.

The chain is built from TRBV6-1 and TRBJ2-2, with no clear D. CDR1 is MNHNS, CDR2 SASEGT, per germline. Trimming cost V 6 bases and J 2 bases, with 10 bases left between them. The CDR3 has 14 amino acids. CDR3 in amino acids: CASRVGRNTGELFF. The CDR3 region has the DNA TGTGCCAGCAGGGTCGGGCGAAACACCGGGGAGCTGTTTTTT.